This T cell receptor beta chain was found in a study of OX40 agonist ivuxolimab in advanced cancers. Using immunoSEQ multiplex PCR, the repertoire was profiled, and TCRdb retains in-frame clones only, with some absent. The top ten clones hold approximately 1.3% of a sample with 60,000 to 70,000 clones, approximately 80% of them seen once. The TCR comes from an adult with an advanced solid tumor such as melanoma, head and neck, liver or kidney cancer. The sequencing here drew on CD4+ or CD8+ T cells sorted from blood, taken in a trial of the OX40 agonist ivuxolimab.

The CDR3 here is CAWRPDSLNSPLHF. CDR3 sequence (DNA): TGTGCCTGGAGGCCGGACAGCCTAAATTCACCCCTCCACTTT. The chain has TRBV30 and TRBJ1-6, with D possibly matching TRBD1 (6 bases). The V end was cut by 3 bases, the J end by 7 bases, with 13 bases between. Looked up from germline, CDR1 is GTSNPN and CDR2 is SVGIG (reference sequence). The length of the CDR3 is 14 residues.